This T cell receptor beta chain was found in a study of blood T cell repertoires in COVID-19. On the study more broadly: Samples representing acute and convalescent COVID-19 were sourced from the United States, Italy and Spain.

The method was immunoSEQ multiplex PCR; TCRdb's version includes in-frame clones alone and lacks a portion of them. The sample has 150,000 to 200,000 clones, 90% seen once. The CDR3 sequence is 13 residues long. The germline gives CDR1 SGHRS, CDR2 YFSETQ. Trimming shortened V by 4 bases and J by 7 bases, and 11 bases separated the two germline ends. The specimen was peripheral blood. V and J are TRBV5-1 and TRBJ2-2; TRBD1 is a possible D gene (5 bases). The TCR sequence derives from a man aged 55 to 70 with active or convalescent COVID-19. CDR3 sequence: CASSRREDGELFF. CDR3 sequence (DNA): TGCGCCAGCAGCCGCAGGGAAGACGGGGAGCTGTTTTTT.